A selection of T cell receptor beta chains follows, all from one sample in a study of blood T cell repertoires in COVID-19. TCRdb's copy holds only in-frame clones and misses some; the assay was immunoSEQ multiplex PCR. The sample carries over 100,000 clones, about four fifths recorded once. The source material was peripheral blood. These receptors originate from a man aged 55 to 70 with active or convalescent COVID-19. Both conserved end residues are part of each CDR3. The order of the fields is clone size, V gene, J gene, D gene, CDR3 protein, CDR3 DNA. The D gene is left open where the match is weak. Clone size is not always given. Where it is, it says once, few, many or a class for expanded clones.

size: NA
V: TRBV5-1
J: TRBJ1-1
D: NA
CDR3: CASSLADRSEAFF
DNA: TGCGCCAGCAGCTTGGCCGACAGGAGTGAAGCTTTCTTT

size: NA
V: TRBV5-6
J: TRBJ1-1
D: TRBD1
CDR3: CASSPGTENTEAFF
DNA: TGTGCCAGCAGCCCCGGGACAGAGAACACTGAAGCTTTCTTT

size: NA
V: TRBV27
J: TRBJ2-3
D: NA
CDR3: CASRASGTDTQYF
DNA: TGTGCCAGCAGGGCTAGCGGCACAGATACGCAGTATTTT

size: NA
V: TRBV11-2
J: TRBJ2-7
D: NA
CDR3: CASSLERGFSYEQYF
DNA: TGTGCCAGCAGCTTAGAGCGGGGTTTCTCCTACGAGCAGTACTTC

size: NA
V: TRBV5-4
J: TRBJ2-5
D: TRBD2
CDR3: CASSLGLAGAIQETQYF
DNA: TGTGCCAGCAGCTTGGGGCTAGCGGGAGCGATCCAAGAGACCCAGTACTTC

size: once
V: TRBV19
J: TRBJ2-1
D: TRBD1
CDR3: CASSPRDRGEQFF
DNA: TGTGCCAGTTCCCCCCGGGACAGGGGGGAGCAGTTCTTC

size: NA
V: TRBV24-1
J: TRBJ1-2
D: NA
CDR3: CATSVGNYGYTF
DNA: TGTGCCACCAGTGTCGGGAACTATGGCTACACCTTC

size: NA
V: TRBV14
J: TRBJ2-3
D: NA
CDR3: CASSPRGPGGTDTQYF
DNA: TGTGCCAGCAGCCCCCGAGGCCCAGGGGGCACAGATACGCAGTATTTT

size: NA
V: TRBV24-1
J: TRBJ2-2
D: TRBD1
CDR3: CATRAPGQGNTGELFF
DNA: TGTGCCACCAGAGCCCCGGGACAGGGAAACACCGGGGAGCTGTTTTTT

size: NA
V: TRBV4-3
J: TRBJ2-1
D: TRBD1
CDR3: CASSQPGQGYNEQFF
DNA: TGCGCCAGCAGCCAGCCGGGACAGGGGTACAATGAGCAGTTCTTC

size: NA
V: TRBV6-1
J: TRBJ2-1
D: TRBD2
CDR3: CASSETSGDNNEQFF
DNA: TGTGCCAGCAGTGAAACTAGCGGGGACAACAATGAGCAGTTCTTC